The text below deals with one T cell receptor (beta chain). Trimming shortened V by 6 bases and J by 4 bases, and 18 bases separated the two germline ends. Germline-derived CDR1 and CDR2 are SQVTM and ANQGSEA. The CDR3 extends over 14 amino acids. These data come from a study of blood T cells in healthy people across ages. Study in general: Every two T cells gave about one barcoded beta molecule via template switching.

With a J-beta primer mix and a sample-barcoded 5' primer, a second PCR ran about 7 to 11 cycles. From the 5' RACE reads, TCRdb called clonotypes with MiXCR, one entry per CDR3 protein. The sample consists of about 830,000 distinct CDR3 sequences, around 62% of them appearing once. Isolated PBMCs totaled at least 6 million in each sample. This sequence was found in a man younger than 45 in good health. The specimen was blood. The chain recombines TRBV29-1 with TRBJ1-2; D may be TRBD1 (5 bases). The CDR3: CSVDPGGVIYGYTF. The CDR3 nucleotides read TGCAGCGTCGATCCGGGAGGGGTAATCTATGGCTACACCTTC.